Presented here are 31 T cell receptor beta chains from one specimen sequenced in a study of molecular identifiers for immune sequencing clone quantification. TCRdb itself ran the PCR reads through MiXCR, one entry per CDR3 protein. The sample consists of about half a million distinct CDR3 sequences, around 21% of them appearing once. The sequenced material came from naive CD8+ T cells from blood, with Jurkat cell RNA spiked in. Subset specified: FACS-sorted CD8+CD4-CCR7+CD45RA+ naive T cells. The receptors come from a human donor in good health. Some libraries in this study had Jurkat cell RNA spiked in.

This clonotype was observed at least ten times. The genes are TRBV4-1 and TRBJ2-7; D is perhaps TRBD1 (6 bases). The germline V gene has CDR1 MGHRA and CDR2 YSYEKL. The CDR3 loop spans 13 amino acids. V was clipped by 2 bases and J by 4 bases, with 9 bases between them. The CDR3 spells CASSQIQGYEQYF. CDR3 bases: TGCGCCAGCAGCCAAATACAGGGTTACGAGCAGTACTTC.

Notes on this clonotype: The CDR3 ends on some other residue instead of the conserved phenylalanine or tryptophan, so this is likely a read error. This chain connects TRBV29-1 to TRBJ2-1; D could derive from TRBD1 or TRBD2 (5 bases each). Trimming cost V 4 bases and J 4 bases, with 20 bases left between them. This CDR3 has 16 residues. Germline V lookup: CDR1 SQVTM, CDR2 ANQGSEA. CDR3 residues: CSVAGAGTGIYNEQFI. For the CDR3, the DNA is TGCAGCGTTGCTGGGGCAGGAACGGGGATATACAATGAGCAGTTCATC.

As concerns this clonotype: A clone one base away is much larger, so this may be a read error. The rearrangement uses TRBV5-1 and TRBJ1-6; TRBD1 might be the D (6 bases). There are 18 residues in the CDR3. Trimming pared 4 bases from V and 0 bases from J, leaving 17 bases between. The V gene's germline CDR1 is SGHRS and CDR2 YFSETQ. CDR3 protein: CASSEGGPQSSYNSPLHF. In DNA form, the CDR3 reads TGCGCCAGCAGCGAGGGGGGTCCGCAGAGCTCCTATAATTCACCCCTCCACTTT.

There are many counts of this clonotype. The V and J genes are TRBV30 and TRBJ1-1; 7 bases fit TRBD1. Germline CDR1 reads GTSNPN; CDR2 reads SVGIG (reference sequence). V lost 3 bases to trimming and J lost 4 bases; unmatched junction nucleotides: 8. This CDR3 is built from 14 residues. As DNA, the CDR3 is TGTGCCTGGAGCCATACAGGGGCAGCCACTGAAGCTTTCTTT. Protein: CAWSHTGAATEAFF.

V usage is TRBV4-2 and J usage is TRBJ2-1; D ambiguous. Between the trimmed V and J ends, which lost 1 base and 2 bases, there was a span of 6 bases. Germline V gene sequence: CDR1 LGHNA, CDR2 YNFKEQ. The CDR3 runs to 14 residues. In DNA, the CDR3 is TGTGCCAGCAGCCAAGTACGGACCTACAATGAGCAGTTCTTC. This translates into CASSQVRTYNEQFF.

This clonotype was observed a few times. The chain is built from TRBV6-5 and TRBJ2-6; D unresolved. The CDR3 covers 20 residues. Trimming took off 6 bases at V and 1 base at J, with 25 bases between the two ends. CDR1 and CDR2 from the germline V gene are MNHEY and SVGAGI. The CDR3 DNA sequence: TGTGCCAGCAGCCCGGTTACCCGGTTCCTTCTGGGTTCTGGGGCCAACGTCCTGACTTTC. Its translation: CASSPVTRFLLGSGANVLTF.

The rearrangement uses TRBV25-1 and TRBJ2-6, with D perhaps matching TRBD1 or TRBD2 (5 bases each). This CDR3 contains 14 residues. Germline V gene data show CDR1 as MGHDK and CDR2 as SYGVNS. The V gene lost 10 bases and the J gene lost 0 bases, with 10 bases spanning the gap. CDR3 loop: CATRDASGANVLTF. CDR3 in DNA: TGTGCCACCCGGGACGCCTCTGGGGCCAACGTCCTGACTTTC.

This clonotype has at least ten counts. This chain connects TRBV28 to TRBJ2-4; 7 positions agree with TRBD1. The CDR3 has 16 amino acids. Trimming cost V 5 bases and J 1 base; bases outside gene matches: 8. Germline V gene lookup returns CDR1 MDHEN and CDR2 SYDVKM. CDR3 nucleotides: TGTGCCAGCAGTACCTATCAGGGGGAGGCCAAAAACATTCAGTACTTC. Residues: CASSTYQGEAKNIQYF.

This clonotype was observed a few times. The chain recombines TRBV12-3 or TRBV12-4 with TRBJ1-2; tentatively, D is TRBD1 (5 bases). V lost 5 bases and J lost 3, with 10 bases in between. The CDR3 totals 13 residues. The CDR3 bases are TGTGCCAGCAGTCCCCGACAGTACTATGGCTACACCTTC. It specifies CASSPRQYYGYTF.

V usage is TRBV7-2 and J usage is TRBJ2-3; possibly TRBD2 for D (5 bases). The germline CDR1 and CDR2 sequences are SGHTA and FQGNSA. The CDR3 is made up of 13 amino acids. The V gene lost 6 bases and the J gene lost 11 bases, with 18 bases spanning the gap. CDR3 nucleotide sequence: TGTGCCAGCAGTCCCGGCGGAGGCCTTGTGCAGTATTTT. Its translation: CASSPGGGLVQYF.

V usage is TRBV5-3 and J usage is TRBJ1-5; D gene unclear. Being an ORF, TRBV5-3 has a function that is uncertain. The V end lost 8 bases, the J end lost 6 bases, and 21 bases lay between the germline ends. The CDR3 covers 15 residues. DNA of the CDR3: TGTGCCAGCAGCCTGGACGCCACGTATGGTCAGCCCCAGCATTTT. Its translation: CASSLDATYGQPQHF.

This clonotype was detected a few times. The chain combines TRBV20-1 with TRBJ2-7, with 11 bases aligning to TRBD2. The junction had 7 bases not matched to a gene; V was cut back by 2 bases and J by 1 base. Germline loops: CDR1 DFQATT, CDR2 SNEGSKA (reference sequence). The CDR3 spans 16 residues. CDR3 nucleotides: TGCAGTGCTAGACCTAAAGGGACTAGCGGATCCTACGAGCAGTACTTC. Amino acid sequence: CSARPKGTSGSYEQYF.

The chain carries TRBV19 and TRBJ1-6, with 10 positions matching TRBD1. There are 15 residues in the CDR3. The V and J ends lost 5 bases and 5 bases, in that order; junction bases with no gene match: 3. CDR1 is LNHDA and CDR2 is SQIVND in the germline V gene (reference sequence). The chain's CDR3 is CASSLGTGDNSPLHF. In DNA, the CDR3 is TGTGCCAGTAGTCTCGGGACAGGGGATAATTCACCCCTCCACTTT.

This clonotype was detected many times. This rearrangement joins TRBV27 to TRBJ2-1; 7 nucleotides line up with TRBD1. This CDR3 spans 15 amino acids. V shed 1 base, J shed 5 bases, and the junction held 5 bases outside the gene matches. Germline V gene lookup returns CDR1 MNHEY and CDR2 SMNVEV (reference sequence). CDR3 DNA: TGTGCCAGCAGTTTATGGGCAGGGGGTGACAATGAGCAGTTCTTC. It codes for CASSLWAGGDNEQFF.

The table lists this clonotype with many counts. The V call is TRBV7-9, the J call TRBJ2-3; D possibly matches TRBD1 or TRBD2 (5 bases each). Germline CDR1 is SEHNR and CDR2 is FQNEAQ (reference sequence). V dropped 1 base and J dropped 4 bases, with 15 bases sitting between them. The CDR3 consists of 16 residues. The chain's CDR3 is CASSLGGTVYADTQYF. The CDR3 DNA reads as TGTGCCAGCAGCTTAGGAGGGACGGTCTACGCAGATACGCAGTATTTT.

As to this clonotype: A much larger clone differs by one base, so this may be a read error. This chain connects TRBV12-3 or TRBV12-4 to TRBJ1-1, with 8 bases fitting TRBD1. This CDR3 spans 13 amino acids. CDR3 nucleotide sequence: TGTGCCAGCAAATCAGGGGGCGGCACTGAAGCTTCCTTT. The encoded protein is CASKSGGGTEASF.

With regard to this clonotype: A read error may be the cause here, since a much bigger clone is one base away. The chain has TRBV29-1 and TRBJ2-1; 10 bases align to TRBD1. There are 15 residues in the CDR3. Germline CDR1 SQVTM, CDR2 ANQGSEA. As DNA, the CDR3 is TGCAGCGCCATAGGGACAGGGGCAAGCTACAATGAGCAGTCCTTC. Residues: CSAIGTGASYNEQSF.

This clonotype was seen many times. This sequence joins TRBV5-1 and TRBJ2-5; a possible D gene is TRBD2 (6 bases). The CDR3 is 15 residues long. CDR1 and CDR2 (germline): SGHRS, YFSETQ. Trimming cost V 4 bases and J 1 base, with 14 bases left between them. The CDR3 here is CASSPTPGGQETQYF. In nucleotides, the CDR3 is TGCGCCAGCAGCCCTACCCCCGGGGGCCAAGAGACCCAGTACTTC.

This clonotype was counted at least ten times. The chain carries TRBV28 and TRBJ2-2, with 8 bases that match TRBD1. The CDR3 sequence is 15 residues long. J was trimmed by 1 base and V by 6 bases; bases with no gene match: 4. The germline V gene has CDR1 MDHEN and CDR2 SYDVKM. CDR3 amino acids: CASRFDRGNTGELFF. Here the CDR3 DNA reads TGTGCCAGCAGGTTCGACAGGGGGAACACCGGGGAGCTGTTTTTT.

This clonotype was seen only a few times. The V and J genes are TRBV27 and TRBJ2-7; TRBD1 matches at 11 bases. Unmatched junction bases numbered 5, after V lost 2 bases and J lost 5 bases. The germline V gene encodes CDR1 MNHEY and CDR2 SMNVEV (reference sequence). The CDR3 length is 15 residues. The CDR3 nucleotides are TGTGCCAGCAGTTTAGCCGGACAGGGGGCTAACGAGCAGTACTTC. Protein: CASSLAGQGANEQYF.

This clonotype was recorded many times. This chain uses TRBV25-1 with TRBJ2-7; D call uncertain. Germline lookup yields CDR1 MGHDK and CDR2 SYGVNS. This CDR3 comprises 13 residues. Trimming pared 3 bases from V and 7 bases from J, leaving 13 bases between. The CDR3 spells CASSEGISVEQYF. The CDR3 nucleotides are TGTGCCAGCAGTGAGGGGATCAGCGTGGAGCAGTACTTC.

This clonotype appeared many times. The rearrangement uses TRBV29-1 and TRBJ2-6; the match to TRBD1 covers 8 bases. Looked up from germline, CDR1 is SQVTM and CDR2 is ANQGSEA. This CDR3 is built from 19 residues. V lost 7 bases, J lost 0 bases, and 17 bases stayed unmatched. Here the CDR3 reads CSAYTETGTGPSGANVLTF. CDR3 coding DNA: TGCAGCGCCTATACAGAGACCGGGACAGGCCCCTCTGGGGCCAACGTCCTGACTTTC. Filled out from reference TRBV29-1 and TRBJ2-6, the complete variable domain reads SAVISQKPSRDICQRGTSLTIQCQVDSQVTMMFWYRQQPGQSLTLIATANQGSEATYESGFVIDKFPISRPNLTFSTLTVSNMSPEDSSIYLCSAYTETGTGPSGANVLTFGAGSRLTVL.

This clonotype was detected only a few times. This chain connects TRBV5-5 to TRBJ2-7; possible D gene TRBD1, 5 bases. CDR1 and CDR2 from the germline V gene are SGHKS and YYEKEE (reference sequence). The CDR3 runs to 14 residues. V was shortened by 2 bases and J by 6 bases, with 15 bases between the two germline ends. CDR3 bases: TGTGCCAGCAGCTTCACAGGCCCTCCCGGCGAGCAGTACTTC. This sequence encodes CASSFTGPPGEQYF.

Many counts were recorded for this clonotype. The chain combines TRBV27 with TRBJ1-5, with D unclear. This CDR3 region has 15 residues. V lost 0 bases to trimming and J lost 6 bases, with 12 bases between them. Germline V gene lookup returns CDR1 MNHEY and CDR2 SMNVEV (reference sequence). Here the CDR3 DNA reads TGTGCCAGCAGTTTATCCCCAAAAAGGAGTCAGCCCCAGCATTTT. Its protein is CASSLSPKRSQPQHF.

This clonotype was seen only a few times. J is TRBJ2-1 and V is TRBV6-5, with D perhaps given as TRBD1 or TRBD2 (5 bases each). Trimming left V 7 bases short and J 3 bases short, with 19 bases between. This CDR3 has 16 amino acids. The germline CDR1 and CDR2 sequences are MNHEY and SVGAGI. The CDR3 sequence is CASTPRGAPYYNEQFF. CDR3 DNA sequence: TGTGCCAGCACACCCCGAGGGGCTCCGTACTACAATGAGCAGTTCTTC.

Details on this clonotype: One junction end disagrees with the germline gene, perhaps due to a read error. The chain has TRBV6-5 and TRBJ1-2, with D possibly being TRBD1 (5 bases). Germline V gives CDR1 MNHEY, CDR2 SVGAGI. The CDR3 is made up of 14 amino acids. The CDR3 sequence is CASSYEGRLFGYAF. The CDR3, as DNA: TGTGCCAGCAGTTACGAGGGGCGCCTTTTTGGCTACGCCTTC.

Ten or more counts support this clonotype. The chain recombines TRBV6-6 with TRBJ1-1; D not certain. Trimming took 7 bases from V and 4 from J, leaving 13 bases between them. The germline V gene has CDR1 MNHNY and CDR2 SVGAGI (reference sequence). The CDR3 covers 13 residues. CDR3 nucleotide sequence: TGTGCCAGCATATTTGGTTTTGGCACTGAAGCTTTCTTT. Translating it yields CASIFGFGTEAFF.

The V gene is TRBV6-6, the J gene TRBJ2-7; a possible D gene is TRBD1 (7 bases). Germline V CDR1 and CDR2: MNHNY, SVGAGI (reference sequence). This CDR3 has 15 amino acids. V dropped 7 bases and J dropped 2 bases, with 18 bases sitting between them. This CDR3 is CASNLRQGGPYEQYF. CDR3 sequence (DNA): TGTGCCAGCAACCTAAGACAGGGAGGACCCTACGAGCAGTACTTC.

The chain is built from TRBV20-1 and TRBJ2-7, with D unclear. Trimming stripped 6 bases from V and 3 bases from J, with 9 bases between. CDR1 DFQATT and CDR2 SNEGSKA come from the germline V gene (reference sequence). The CDR3 covers 11 residues. The CDR3 nucleotides are TGCAGTGCCAAAACCCACTACGAGCAGTACTTC. Its translation is CSAKTHYEQYF.

In its sample, this clonotype was seen many times. The chain couples TRBV7-9 to TRBJ2-5; a weak D match, TRBD1 (5 bases). The germline V gene has CDR1 SEHNR and CDR2 FQNEAQ (reference sequence). The germline V and J ends were trimmed by 1 base and 5 bases, with 11 bases remaining between them. The CDR3 sequence is 14 residues long. CDR3 in amino acids: CASSLESGYETQYF. The CDR3 region has the DNA TGTGCCAGCAGCTTAGAGTCAGGGTACGAGACCCAGTACTTC. Together with reference TRBV7-9 and TRBJ2-5, the CDR3 gives the full variable domain: DTGVSQNPRHKITKRGQNVTFRCDPISEHNRLYWYRQTLGQGPEFLTYFQNEAQLEKSRLLSDRFSAERPKGSFSTLEIQRTEQGDSAMYLCASSLESGYETQYFGPGTRLLVL.

About this clonotype itself: A junction boundary mismatches the germline segment, possibly from a read error. The chain combines TRBV20-1 with TRBJ2-7; TRBD1 agrees at 9 bases. CDR3 length: 15 residues. The germline CDR1 and CDR2 sequences are DFQATT and SNEGSKA (reference sequence). CDR3 nucleotides: TGCAGTGCTAGGGGCCGGGACAGGGTTTCCTACGGGCAGTACTTC. As protein: CSARGRDRVSYGQYF.